This T cell receptor (beta chain) was sequenced for a study of T cell responses to AZD1222 COVID-19 vaccine. Findings and limits, study-wide: With two AZD1222 doses given, Spike-specific TCR breadth and depth both rose. CD4 TCRs linked to vaccination spanned spike, dominating at 160-218 and 743-854. The study identified only six AZD1222 recipients as seropositive at baseline.

Concerning this clone itself: Its target is not known.

J was trimmed by 3 bases and V by 0 bases; bases with no gene match: 7. The CDR3 loop spans 16 amino acids. Germline V gene data show CDR1 as LNHNV and CDR2 as YYDKDF (reference sequence). The data were produced by immunoSEQ multiplex PCR, yet TCRdb's version contains in-frame clones alone and is incomplete. The table gives over 120,000 clones; the top ten clones make up 2% to 2.5% of it. The sequence derives from an adult in good health. This chain joins TRBV15 and TRBJ2-7, with 8 bases matching TRBD1. Sequenced: peripheral blood. The CDR3 DNA follows: TGTGCCACCAGCAGAGAACGGACAGGGTATTTCTACGAGCAGTACTTC. This translates into CATSRERTGYFYEQYF.